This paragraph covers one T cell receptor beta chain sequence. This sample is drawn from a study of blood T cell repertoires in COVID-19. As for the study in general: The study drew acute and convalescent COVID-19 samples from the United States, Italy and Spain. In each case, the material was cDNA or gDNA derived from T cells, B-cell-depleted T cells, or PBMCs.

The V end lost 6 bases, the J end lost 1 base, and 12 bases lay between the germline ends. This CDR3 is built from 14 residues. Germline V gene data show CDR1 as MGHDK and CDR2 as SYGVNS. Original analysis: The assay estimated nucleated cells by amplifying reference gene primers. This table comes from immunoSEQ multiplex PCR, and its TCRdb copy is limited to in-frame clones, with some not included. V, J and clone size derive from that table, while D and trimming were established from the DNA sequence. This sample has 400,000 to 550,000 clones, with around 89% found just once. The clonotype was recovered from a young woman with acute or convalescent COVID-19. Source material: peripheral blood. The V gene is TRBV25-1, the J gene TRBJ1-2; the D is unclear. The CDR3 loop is CASSAGSGNYGYTF. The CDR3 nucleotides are TGTGCCAGCAGCGCGGGCTCCGGTAACTATGGCTACACCTTC.